This T cell receptor beta chain was captured in a study of blood T cell repertoires in COVID-19. Study-level background: COVID-19 samples from acute and convalescent phases originated in the United States, Italy and Spain.

This clone was seen only once. Individuals aged roughly 18 to 95 years were recruited from 24 US areas. Here immunoSEQ multiplex PCR was the method, and the copy in TCRdb shows in-frame clones only, minus some. This table has approximately 310,000 clones, about nine tenths appearing once. This sequence originates from a man aged 60 to 69 who had recovered from COVID-19. Sequenced material: PBMCs or T cells enriched from blood (not recorded which).

DNA of the CDR3: TGTGCCAGCAGTGAACTCGGGACTACCCAAGAGACCCAGTACTTC. Its protein product is CASSELGTTQETQYF. The chain employs TRBV2 and TRBJ2-5, with 7 bases that match TRBD2. The ends lost 2 bases at V and 1 base at J; junction bases unmatched: 4. Germline CDR1 and CDR2: SNHLY and FYNNEI. The CDR3 is 15 residues long. The full variable domain, its missing parts supplied by reference TRBV2 and TRBJ2-5, is EPEVTQTPSHQVTQMGQEVILRCVPISNHLYFYWYRQILGQKVEFLVSFYNNEISEKSEIFDDQFSVERPDGSNFTLKIRSTKLEDSAMYFCASSELGTTQETQYFGPGTRLLVL.